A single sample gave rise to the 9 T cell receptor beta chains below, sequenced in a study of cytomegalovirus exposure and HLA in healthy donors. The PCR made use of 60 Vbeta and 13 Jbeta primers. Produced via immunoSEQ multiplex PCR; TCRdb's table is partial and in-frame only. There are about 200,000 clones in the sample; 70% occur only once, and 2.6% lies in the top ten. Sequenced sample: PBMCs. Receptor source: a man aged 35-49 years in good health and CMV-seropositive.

Here the CDR3 reads CASSLRRGSSYNEQFF. The DNA of the CDR3 is TGTGCCAGCAGCTTGCGAAGGGGGAGCTCCTACAATGAGCAGTTCTTC. The V gene is TRBV5-8, the J gene TRBJ2-1; D may be TRBD1 (6 bases). Trimming shortened V by 1 base and J by 0 bases, and 11 bases separated the two germline ends. CDR3 size: 16 residues. The V gene's germline CDR1 is SGHTS and CDR2 YDEGEE.

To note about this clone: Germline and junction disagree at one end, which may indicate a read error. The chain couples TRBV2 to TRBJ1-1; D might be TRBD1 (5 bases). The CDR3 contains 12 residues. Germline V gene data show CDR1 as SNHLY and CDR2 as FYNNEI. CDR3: CASSGDLGGTYF. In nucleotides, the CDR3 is TGTGCCAGCAGTGGTGATTTGGGAGGGACCTACTTT.

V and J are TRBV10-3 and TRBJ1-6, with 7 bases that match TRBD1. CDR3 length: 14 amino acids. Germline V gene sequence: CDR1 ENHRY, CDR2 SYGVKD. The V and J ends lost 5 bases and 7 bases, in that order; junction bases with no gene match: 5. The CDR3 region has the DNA TGTGCCATCAGTTCCGCAGGGGGAAATTCACCCCTCCACTTT. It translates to CAISSAGGNSPLHF.

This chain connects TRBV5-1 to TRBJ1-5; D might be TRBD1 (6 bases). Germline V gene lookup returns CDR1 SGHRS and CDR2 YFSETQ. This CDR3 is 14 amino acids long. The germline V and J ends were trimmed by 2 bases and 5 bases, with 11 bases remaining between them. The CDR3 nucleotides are TGCGCCAGCAGCTTCGGCAGGGGCGATCAGCCCCAGCATTTT. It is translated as CASSFGRGDQPQHF.

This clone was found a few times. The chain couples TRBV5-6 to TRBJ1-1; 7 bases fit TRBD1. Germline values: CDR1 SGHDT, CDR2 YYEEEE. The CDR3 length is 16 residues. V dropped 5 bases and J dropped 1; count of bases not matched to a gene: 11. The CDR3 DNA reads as TGTGCCAGCAGTGACCCGACAGGGAAAGGGAACACTGAAGCTTTCTTT. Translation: CASSDPTGKGNTEAFF.

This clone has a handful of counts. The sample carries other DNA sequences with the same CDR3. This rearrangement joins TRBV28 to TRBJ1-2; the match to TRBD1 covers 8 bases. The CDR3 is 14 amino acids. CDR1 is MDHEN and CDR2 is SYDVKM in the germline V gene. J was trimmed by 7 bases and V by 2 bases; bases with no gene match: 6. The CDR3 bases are TGTGCCAGCAGTTTAGGGCAGGGGGCGGGTGGCTACACCTTC. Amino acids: CASSLGQGAGGYTF.

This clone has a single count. The CDR3 DNA reads as TGTGCCAGCAGTGACGAAGCGGGGGCCACAGATACGCAGTATTTT. This translates into CASSDEAGATDTQYF. The chain recombines TRBV6-4 with TRBJ2-3, with 8 bases lining up with TRBD2. CDR3 length equals 15 residues. CDR1 and CDR2 from the germline V gene are MRHNA and SNTAGT. V was clipped by 2 bases and J by 2 bases; unmatched bases: 3.

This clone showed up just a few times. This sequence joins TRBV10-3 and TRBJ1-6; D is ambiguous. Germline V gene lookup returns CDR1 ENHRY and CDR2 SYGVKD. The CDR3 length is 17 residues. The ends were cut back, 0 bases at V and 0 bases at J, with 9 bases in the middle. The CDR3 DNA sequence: TGTGCCATCAGTGAGTCGCCTGCGGGCTCCTATAATTCACCCCTCCACTTT. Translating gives CAISESPAGSYNSPLHF.

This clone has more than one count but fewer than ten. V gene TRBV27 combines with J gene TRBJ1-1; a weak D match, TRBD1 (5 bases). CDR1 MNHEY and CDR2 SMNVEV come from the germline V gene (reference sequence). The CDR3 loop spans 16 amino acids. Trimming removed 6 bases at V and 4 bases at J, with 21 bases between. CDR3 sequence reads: CASRNLEPGGSTEAFF. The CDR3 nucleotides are TGTGCCAGCAGGAACCTGGAACCCGGGGGTTCCACTGAAGCTTTCTTT.